This T cell receptor (beta chain) appears in the sequencing data of a study of siplizumab effects on memory and regulatory T cells. Broader study findings: For siplizumab cultures, the suppressive function of their proliferating Tregs was not confirmed. Roughly 75-97% of proliferating CD4+ or CD8+ clones lacked a naive or memory phenotype that could be assigned.

The table came from immunoSEQ multiplex PCR; TCRdb's copy has only in-frame clones and leaves some out. This table has 70,000 or so clones, about 89% appearing once. As to this clone: Its target is not known.

The V gene's germline CDR1 is MNHEY and CDR2 SMNVEV (reference sequence). V lost 3 bases and J 11 bases, leaving 10 bases between the germline ends. This CDR3 comprises 11 residues. The V gene is TRBV27, the J gene TRBJ1-1; no reliable D call. The sample taken for sequencing was CD8+ T cells sorted from blood. The sequence came from a human donor in good health. For the CDR3, the DNA is TGTGCCAGCAGTTTCGGAGGGTCGGCTTTCTTT. Translated: CASSFGGSAFF.